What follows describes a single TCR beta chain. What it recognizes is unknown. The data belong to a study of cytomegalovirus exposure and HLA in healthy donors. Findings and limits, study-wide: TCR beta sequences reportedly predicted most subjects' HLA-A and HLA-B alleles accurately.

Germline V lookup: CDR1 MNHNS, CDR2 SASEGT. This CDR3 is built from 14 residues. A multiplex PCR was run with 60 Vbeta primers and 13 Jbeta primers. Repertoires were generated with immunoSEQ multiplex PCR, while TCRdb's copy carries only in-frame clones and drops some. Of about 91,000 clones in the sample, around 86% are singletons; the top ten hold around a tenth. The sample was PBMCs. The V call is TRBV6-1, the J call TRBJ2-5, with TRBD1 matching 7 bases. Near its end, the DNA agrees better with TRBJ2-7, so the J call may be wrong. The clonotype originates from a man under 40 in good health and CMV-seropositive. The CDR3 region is CATKDTGDSYEQYF. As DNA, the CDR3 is TGTGCCACCAAAGATACAGGGGACTCCTACGAGCAGTACTTC.